The 30 T cell receptor beta chains in this list originate from one sample, sequenced in a study of siplizumab effects on memory and regulatory T cells. Clones were read by immunoSEQ multiplex PCR, and TCRdb kept only the in-frame ones, dropping some. The data show 85,000 or so clones, with approximately 95% seen just once and less than 20% held by the top ten. Sequenced input: CD8+ T cells sorted from blood. These receptor sequences come from a human donor in good health.

The V gene is TRBV27, the J gene TRBJ2-1; 11 bases map to TRBD1. Germline lookup yields CDR1 MNHEY and CDR2 SMNVEV (reference sequence). This CDR3 comprises 16 residues. J lost 9 bases, V lost 4 bases, and 11 bases had no gene match. The CDR3 sequence is CASSYLTGQGAGEQFF. DNA of the CDR3: TGTGCCAGCAGTTATCTCACTGGACAGGGGGCGGGTGAGCAGTTCTTC.

The gene calls are TRBV30 and TRBJ2-1, with 15 bases identical to TRBD2. Germline trimming cut 2 bases from V and 7 bases from J; bases unmatched to any gene: 6. The CDR3 has 16 amino acids. CDR1 is GTSNPN and CDR2 is SVGIG in the germline V gene (reference sequence). CDR3 in amino acids: CAWSLWTSGRGNEQFF. CDR3 bases: TGTGCCTGGAGTCTCTGGACTAGCGGGAGGGGGAATGAGCAGTTCTTC.

The chain links TRBV6-1 to TRBJ2-7, with D perhaps assigned TRBD1 or TRBD2 (6 bases each). With 6 bases removed from V and 2 bases from J, the gap between germline ends came to 17 bases. The germline V gene has CDR1 MNHNS and CDR2 SASEGT. The length of the CDR3 is 15 residues. CDR3 sequence: CASRGAGHLTYEQYF. CDR3 nucleotides: TGTGCCAGCAGGGGGGCGGGACACCTTACCTACGAGCAGTACTTC.

This sequence joins TRBV11-2 and TRBJ2-1; TRBD2 agrees at 11 bases. Germline V gene sequence: CDR1 SGHAT, CDR2 FQNNGV. J was trimmed by 3 bases and V by 4 bases; bases with no gene match: 5. This CDR3 spans 16 amino acids. The CDR3 nucleotides read TGTGCCAGCAGCTCCACAGGACTAGCGGGCTACAATGAGCAGTTCTTC. Residues: CASSSTGLAGYNEQFF.

The gene calls are TRBV30 and TRBJ1-6, with D hard to call. V was trimmed by 4 bases and J by 8 bases, leaving 9 bases between them. The CDR3 has 12 amino acids. CDR1 is GTSNPN and CDR2 is SVGIG in the germline V gene (reference sequence). CDR3 loop: CAWILEDSPLHF. In nucleotides, the CDR3 is TGTGCCTGGATTCTAGAGGATTCACCCCTCCACTTT.

The rearrangement joins TRBV4-1 to TRBJ2-3; D is possibly TRBD1 (5 bases). CDR3 length equals 16 residues. Germline V gene lookup returns CDR1 MGHRA and CDR2 YSYEKL. Trimming removed 0 bases from V and 3 bases from J, with 13 bases in between. CDR3 protein: CASSQERQGWTDTQYF. Written as DNA, the CDR3 is TGCGCCAGCAGCCAAGAGAGGCAGGGATGGACAGATACGCAGTATTTT.

This rearrangement joins TRBV5-1 to TRBJ2-7; D remains ambiguous. The CDR3 spans 15 residues. V was shortened by 0 bases and J by 2 bases, with 12 bases between the two germline ends. Germline V gene lookup returns CDR1 SGHRS and CDR2 YFSETQ. CDR3 bases: TGCGCCAGCAGCTTGGAACGAACCCTTCCCTACGAGCAGTACTTC. Its protein product is CASSLERTLPYEQYF.

The V gene is TRBV19, the J gene TRBJ2-6; D is unclear. V was clipped by 7 bases and J by 0 bases, with 4 bases between them. The CDR3 runs 13 residues. Germline-derived CDR1 and CDR2 are LNHDA and SQIVND (reference sequence). CDR3 sequence (DNA): TGTGCCAGTACTAGCTCTGGGGCCAACGTCCTGACTTTC. Translation: CASTSSGANVLTF.

J is TRBJ2-7 and V is TRBV7-9, with D hard to call. V was clipped by 3 bases and J by 3 bases, with 12 bases between them. This CDR3 region has 14 residues. Per germline, CDR1 SEHNR and CDR2 FQNEAQ (reference sequence). As DNA, the CDR3 is TGTGCCAGCAGCTTGGGTCCTTTATTCTACGAGCAGTACTTC. It encodes CASSLGPLFYEQYF.

The chain carries TRBV30 and TRBJ1-1, with a weak D call TRBD1 (5 bases). The germline gives CDR1 GTSNPN, CDR2 SVGIG (reference sequence). Trimming pared 0 bases from V and 3 bases from J, leaving 8 bases between. This CDR3 comprises 13 residues. In nucleotides, the CDR3 is TGTGCCTGGAGTGTTGAGGGGTACACTGAAGCTTTCTTT. Its protein is CAWSVEGYTEAFF.

V gene TRBV9 combines with J gene TRBJ1-1; D is uncertain. CDR1 and CDR2 (germline): SGDLS, YYNGEE. The CDR3 loop spans 15 amino acids. V lost 0 bases to trimming and J lost 2 bases, with 11 bases between them. Written as DNA, the CDR3 is TGTGCCAGCAGCGTAGAAGGCAGATTTAACACTGAAGCTTTCTTT. Translating it yields CASSVEGRFNTEAFF.

The chain is built from TRBV5-1 and TRBJ2-7; 11 positions agree with TRBD1. Germline-derived CDR1 and CDR2 are SGHRS and YFSETQ. The CDR3 length is 15 residues. J was trimmed by 0 bases and V by 3 bases; bases with no gene match: 2. The CDR3 is CASSWGTGGSYEQYF. The CDR3 DNA reads as TGCGCCAGCAGCTGGGGGACAGGGGGCTCCTACGAGCAGTACTTC.

The rearrangement uses TRBV4-1 and TRBJ1-6, with D unclear. V lost 1 base to trimming and J lost 3 bases, with 7 bases between them. The CDR3 spans 15 residues. Germline CDR1 MGHRA, CDR2 YSYEKL. Written as DNA, the CDR3 is TGCGCCAGCAGCCAAGGAGAGGACTATAATTCACCCCTCCACTTT. Amino acid sequence: CASSQGEDYNSPLHF.

The rearrangement joins TRBV18 to TRBJ2-7; TRBD2 might be the D (5 bases). Per germline, CDR1 KGHSH and CDR2 LQKENI. Trimming stripped 3 bases from V and 1 base from J, with 22 bases between. The CDR3 extends over 18 amino acids. The CDR3: CASSPVTRRGSLSYEQYF. The CDR3 region has the DNA TGTGCCAGCTCACCGGTCACTAGAAGAGGCTCGTTGTCCTACGAGCAGTACTTC.

The chain couples TRBV5-5 to TRBJ1-1; D is unclear. The germline gives CDR1 SGHKS, CDR2 YYEKEE (reference sequence). Trimming left V 0 bases short and J 5 bases short, with 11 bases between. The CDR3 consists of 14 residues. The CDR3 here is CASSLGAGRTEAFF. CDR3 bases: TGTGCCAGCAGCTTGGGTGCGGGGAGGACTGAAGCTTTCTTT. Filled out from reference TRBV5-5 and TRBJ1-1, the complete variable domain reads DAGVTQSPTHLIKTRGQQVTLRCSPISGHKSVSWYQQVLGQGPQFIFQYYEKEERGRGNFPDRFSARQFPNYSSELNVNALLLGDSALYLCASSLGAGRTEAFFGQGTRLTVV.

The chain combines TRBV4-1 with TRBJ2-7; 8 bases align to TRBD2. Germline V gives CDR1 MGHRA, CDR2 YSYEKL. J was trimmed by 4 bases and V by 3 bases; bases with no gene match: 14. This CDR3 spans 17 amino acids. In nucleotides, the CDR3 is TGCGCCAGCAGCCAGCTTCGAGGGGTAGCGGGAAGTTACGAGCAGTACTTC. Residues: CASSQLRGVAGSYEQYF.

The genes are TRBV5-1 and TRBJ2-7; 10 bases match TRBD2. Germline V gives CDR1 SGHRS, CDR2 YFSETQ. The length of the CDR3 is 15 residues. J gave up 3 bases and V 5 bases, and 8 bases lay outside the gene matches. The CDR3: CASRPTSGVYYEQYF. As DNA, the CDR3 is TGCGCCAGCAGGCCTACTAGCGGGGTCTACTACGAGCAGTACTTC. Full variable domain (remainder filled in from reference TRBV5-1 and TRBJ2-7): KAGVTQTPRYLIKTRGQQVTLSCSPISGHRSVSWYQQTPGQGLQFLFEYFSETQRNKGNFPGRFSGRQFSNSRSEMNVSTLELGDSALYLCASRPTSGVYYEQYFGPGTRLTVT.

This clone was found once. The V gene is TRBV9, the J gene TRBJ2-7, with D hard to call. The CDR3 sequence is 12 residues long. Germline assignment: CDR1 SGDLS and CDR2 YYNGEE. The ends were cut back, 2 bases at V and 6 bases at J, with 9 bases in the middle. In nucleotides, the CDR3 is TGTGCCAGCAGCGTCAAGGACGGCGAGCAGTACTTC. Amino acid sequence: CASSVKDGEQYF. Full variable domain (missing parts from reference TRBV9 and TRBJ2-7): DSGVTQTPKHLITATGQRVTLRCSPRSGDLSVYWYQQSLDQGLQFLIQYYNGEERAKGNILERFSAQQFPDLHSELNLSSLELGDSALYFCASSVKDGEQYFGPGTRLTVT.

CDR3 nucleotide sequence: TGCGCCAGCAGCCAAGATACTAGCGGCTACAATGAGCAGTTCTTC. As protein: CASSQDTSGYNEQFF. The chain links TRBV4-1 to TRBJ2-1; TRBD2 matches at 8 bases. Germline assignment: CDR1 MGHRA and CDR2 YSYEKL. This CDR3 comprises 15 residues. After removal of 0 bases from V and 3 bases from J, the junction contained 1 base not matched to a gene.

On this clone: Other nucleotide sequences from this sample produce the same CDR3. The rearrangement uses TRBV9 and TRBJ2-7, with a possible D match to TRBD1 (6 bases). Between the trimmed V and J ends, which lost 5 bases and 3 bases, there was a span of 12 bases. The CDR3 sequence is 13 residues long. Germline CDR1 SGDLS, CDR2 YYNGEE. The CDR3 DNA is TGTGCCAGCAGTCCTCCGGACAGCTACGAGCAGTACTTC. Amino acid sequence: CASSPPDSYEQYF.

Details on this clone: One junction end disagrees with the germline gene, perhaps due to a read error. The V gene is TRBV15, the J gene TRBJ2-1, with 10 bases lining up with TRBD1. CDR3 length: 15 residues. Germline lookup yields CDR1 LNHNV and CDR2 YYDKDF (reference sequence). Here the CDR3 DNA reads TGTGCCACCAGCGGAGACAGGGGGCGGTTCAATGAGCAGTTCTTC. Residues: CATSGDRGRFNEQFF.

CDR3 DNA sequence: TGTGCCAGCAGTGAATTTGTTTGGACACAGGGGACGAACACTGAAGCTTTCTTT. Protein: CASSEFVWTQGTNTEAFF. The chain employs TRBV6-1 and TRBJ1-1, with TRBD1 matching over 7 bases. With V trimmed by 2 bases and J by 1 base, 13 bases remained unmatched. The length of the CDR3 is 18 residues. The germline V gene encodes CDR1 MNHNS and CDR2 SASEGT.

The chain combines TRBV7-2 with TRBJ2-1; D is undetermined. Trimming left V 1 base short and J 5 bases short, with 12 bases between. The CDR3 covers 15 residues. Germline V gene data show CDR1 as SGHTA and CDR2 as FQGNSA. CDR3 in DNA: TGTGCCAGCAGCTTAGGGCGGACGGTGAACAATGAGCAGTTCTTC. This translates into CASSLGRTVNNEQFF.

The chain uses TRBV19 and TRBJ1-1; a weak D match, TRBD1 (5 bases). V lost 1 base and J 5 bases, leaving 11 bases between the germline ends. Germline V CDR1 and CDR2: LNHDA, SQIVND (reference sequence). The CDR3 is made up of 14 amino acids. CDR3 loop: CASSIVGAETEAFF. CDR3 nucleotide sequence: TGTGCCAGTAGTATAGTCGGGGCGGAAACTGAAGCTTTCTTT.

The chain links TRBV27 to TRBJ2-5; 7 nucleotides match TRBD1. V dropped 4 bases and J dropped 3; count of bases not matched to a gene: 2. This CDR3 has 13 amino acids. Germline V gene lookup returns CDR1 MNHEY and CDR2 SMNVEV (reference sequence). CDR3 amino acids: CASSSGQEETQYF. The CDR3 region has the DNA TGTGCCAGCAGTTCCGGACAGGAAGAGACCCAGTACTTC.

This chain joins TRBV2 and TRBJ1-4, with a possible D match to TRBD1 (5 bases). CDR1 and CDR2 (germline): SNHLY, FYNNEI. This CDR3 contains 15 residues. The V end was cut by 6 bases, the J end by 0 bases, with 11 bases between. CDR3 nucleotides: TGTGCCAGCAGACCAGGGAAGGCAACTAATGAAAAACTGTTTTTT. It is translated as CASRPGKATNEKLFF.

The rearrangement uses TRBV27 and TRBJ1-1, with D perhaps TRBD1 (5 bases). Looked up from germline, CDR1 is MNHEY and CDR2 is SMNVEV (reference sequence). This CDR3 spans 17 amino acids. With 2 bases removed from V and 1 base from J, the gap between germline ends came to 17 bases. The DNA of the CDR3 is TGTGCCAGCAGTTTAAGGACCGGTTGGGGGGGGAACACTGAAGCTTTCTTT. This codes for CASSLRTGWGGNTEAFF.

The V and J genes are TRBV21-1 and TRBJ2-3; the table gives TRBD2 as D, unverified against the DNA. TRBV21-1 is a pseudogene segment. CDR3 length: 17 residues. CDR3 DNA: TGTGCCAGCAGCAAAGGACGCCTGGGGACTGTCACAGATACGCAGTATTTT. It yields the protein CASSKGRLGTVTDTQYF.

The CDR3 spells CSARDGFSNYGYTF. The CDR3 coding sequence is TGCAGCGCCCGGGACGGCTTCTCTAACTATGGCTACACCTTC. The rearrangement links TRBV29-1 to TRBJ1-2, with a tentative D call TRBD1 (5 bases). V was cut by 7 bases and J by 0 bases, with 15 bases left in between. The CDR3 extends over 14 amino acids. Per germline, CDR1 SQVTM and CDR2 ANQGSEA.

J is TRBJ2-3 and V is TRBV28; D call uncertain. V was cut by 5 bases and J by 5 bases, with 11 bases left in between. Germline V gives CDR1 MDHEN, CDR2 SYDVKM. This CDR3 spans 13 amino acids. CDR3 region: CASSPRLEDTQYF. The CDR3 DNA sequence: TGTGCCAGCAGTCCCCGCCTAGAAGATACGCAGTATTTT.